Following are 8 T cell receptor beta chains from one sample sequenced in a study of control samples from healthy donors and cancer patients. The repertoire was sequenced with immunoSEQ multiplex PCR; TCRdb's copy has only in-frame clones and lacks some. The repertoire has tens of thousands of clones, approximately 89% of them found once; the top ten carry around 6%. The sequencing sample was made of blood. The receptors stem from a man in his fifties or sixties in good health.

The chain links TRBV14 to TRBJ2-4, with 9 bases aligning to TRBD2. This CDR3 contains 16 residues. The germline V gene encodes CDR1 SGHDN and CDR2 FVKESK. J gave up 3 bases and V 4 bases, and 7 bases lay outside the gene matches. The CDR3 sequence: CASSRPGGRDKNIQYF. The CDR3 nucleotides are TGTGCCAGCAGCCGCCCTGGCGGGAGGGACAAAAACATTCAGTACTTC.

V usage is TRBV5-1 and J usage is TRBJ2-3; TRBD2 is a possible D gene (7 bases). Trimming stripped 0 bases from V and 6 bases from J, with 14 bases between. The CDR3 loop spans 15 amino acids. CDR1 SGHRS and CDR2 YFSETQ come from the germline V gene. CDR3 in amino acids: CASSLGTAGGDTQYF. The CDR3 DNA is TGCGCCAGCAGCTTGGGGACAGCCGGGGGGGATACGCAGTATTTT.

The CDR3 loop reads CASSLGQAGDTQYF. DNA of the CDR3: TGTGCCAGCAGCTTGGGACAGGCTGGAGATACGCAGTATTTT. V is TRBV5-5 and J is TRBJ2-3; TRBD1 is a possible D gene (6 bases). The CDR3 is 14 residues long. The V and J ends lost 0 bases and 5 bases respectively, with 10 bases between them. Germline values: CDR1 SGHKS, CDR2 YYEKEE (reference sequence).

The CDR3 reads CATSRDNRGLRNTGELFF. The CDR3 DNA reads TGTGCCACCAGCAGAGATAACAGGGGGTTGCGGAACACCGGGGAGCTGTTTTTT. The chain recombines TRBV15 with TRBJ2-2, with 8 nucleotides matching TRBD1. Germline trimming cut 0 bases from V and 1 base from J; bases unmatched to any gene: 7. The CDR3 consists of 18 residues. The germline CDR1 and CDR2 sequences are LNHNV and YYDKDF (reference sequence).

A note on this clone: Other DNA sequences within the sample encode an identical CDR3. The chain uses TRBV18 and TRBJ1-2; 7 bases fit TRBD1. The CDR3 loop spans 12 amino acids. Germline CDR1 and CDR2: KGHSH and LQKENI. V lost 3 bases to trimming and J lost 8 bases; unmatched junction nucleotides: 3. The CDR3 protein is CASSPDRAGYTF. For the CDR3, the DNA is TGTGCCAGCTCACCCGACAGGGCCGGCTACACCTTC.

The V call is TRBV11-3, the J call TRBJ2-4, with D hard to call. Germline CDR1 is SGHNT and CDR2 is YENEEA. V was trimmed by 1 base and J by 6 bases, leaving 7 bases between them. The CDR3 spans 13 residues. The CDR3 DNA sequence: TGTGCCAGCAGCTTAGTACAGACAAACATTCAGTACTTC. Protein: CASSLVQTNIQYF.

The rearrangement uses TRBV12-3 or TRBV12-4 and TRBJ2-5; D call uncertain. The length of the CDR3 is 13 residues. V shed 2 bases and J shed 5 bases, with 9 bases lying between them. This CDR3 is CASSLLVRETQYF. For the CDR3, the DNA is TGTGCCAGCAGTTTACTTGTCAGGGAGACCCAGTACTTC.

The chain has TRBV24-1 and TRBJ1-4, with D possibly TRBD1 on 5 matching bases. The CDR3 covers 17 residues. The germline V gene has CDR1 KGHDR and CDR2 SFDVKD. The V end lost 0 bases, the J end lost 6 bases, and 16 bases lay between the germline ends. In DNA form, the CDR3 reads TGTGCCACCAGTGATTTGATGGGGAGAGGGGAACATGAAAAACTGTTTTTT. This encodes CATSDLMGRGEHEKLFF.